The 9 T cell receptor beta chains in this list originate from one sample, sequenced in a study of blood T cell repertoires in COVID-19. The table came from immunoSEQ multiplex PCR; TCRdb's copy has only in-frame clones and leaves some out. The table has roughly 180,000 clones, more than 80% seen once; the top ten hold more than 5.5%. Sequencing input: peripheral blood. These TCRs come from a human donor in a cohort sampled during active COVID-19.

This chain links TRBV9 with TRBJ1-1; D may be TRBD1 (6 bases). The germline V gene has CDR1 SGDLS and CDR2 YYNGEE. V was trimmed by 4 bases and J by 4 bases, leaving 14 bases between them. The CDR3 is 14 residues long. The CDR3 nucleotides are TGTGCCAGCAGCCACAACAGGGTAAGCACTGAAGCTTTCTTT. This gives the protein CASSHNRVSTEAFF.

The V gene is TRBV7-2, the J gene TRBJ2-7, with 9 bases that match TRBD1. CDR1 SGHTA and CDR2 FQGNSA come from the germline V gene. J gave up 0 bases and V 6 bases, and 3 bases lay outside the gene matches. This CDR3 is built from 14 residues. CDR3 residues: CASRRDRDSYEQYF. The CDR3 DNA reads TGTGCCAGCAGGCGGGACAGGGACTCCTACGAGCAGTACTTC.

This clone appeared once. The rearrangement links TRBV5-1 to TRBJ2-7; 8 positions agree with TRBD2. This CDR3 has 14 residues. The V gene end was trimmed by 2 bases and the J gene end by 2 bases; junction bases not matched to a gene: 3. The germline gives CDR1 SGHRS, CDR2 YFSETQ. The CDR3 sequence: CASSFTGGTYEQYF. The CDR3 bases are TGCGCCAGCAGCTTTACGGGGGGGACCTACGAGCAGTACTTC. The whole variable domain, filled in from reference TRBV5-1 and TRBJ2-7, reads KAGVTQTPRYLIKTRGQQVTLSCSPISGHRSVSWYQQTPGQGLQFLFEYFSETQRNKGNFPGRFSGRQFSNSRSEMNVSTLELGDSALYLCASSFTGGTYEQYFGPGTRLTVT.

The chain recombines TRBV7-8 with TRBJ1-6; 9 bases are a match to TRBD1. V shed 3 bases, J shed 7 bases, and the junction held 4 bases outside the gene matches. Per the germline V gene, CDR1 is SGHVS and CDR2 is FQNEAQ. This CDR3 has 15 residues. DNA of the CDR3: TGTGCCAGCAGCTTGACAGGGGGGGGGAATTCACCCCTCCACTTT. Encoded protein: CASSLTGGGNSPLHF.

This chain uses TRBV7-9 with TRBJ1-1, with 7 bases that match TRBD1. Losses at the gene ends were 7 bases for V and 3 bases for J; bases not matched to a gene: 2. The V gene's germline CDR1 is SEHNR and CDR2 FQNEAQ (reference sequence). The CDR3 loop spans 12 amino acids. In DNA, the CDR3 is TGTGCCAGCACCCAGGGGGACACTGAAGCTTTCTTT. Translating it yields CASTQGDTEAFF.

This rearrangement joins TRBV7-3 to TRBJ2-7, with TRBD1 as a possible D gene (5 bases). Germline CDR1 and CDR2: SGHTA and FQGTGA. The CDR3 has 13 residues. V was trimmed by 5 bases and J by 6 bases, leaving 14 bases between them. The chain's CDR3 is CASSTTDSREQYF. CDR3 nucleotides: TGTGCCAGCAGCACCACCGACAGTCGCGAGCAGTACTTC.

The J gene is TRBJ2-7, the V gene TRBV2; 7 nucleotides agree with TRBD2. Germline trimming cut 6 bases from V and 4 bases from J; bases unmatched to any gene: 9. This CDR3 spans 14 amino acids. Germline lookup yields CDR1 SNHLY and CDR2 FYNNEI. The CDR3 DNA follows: TGTGCCAGCAGAAGAGGACTAGATGGATACGAGCAGTACTTC. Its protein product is CASRRGLDGYEQYF.

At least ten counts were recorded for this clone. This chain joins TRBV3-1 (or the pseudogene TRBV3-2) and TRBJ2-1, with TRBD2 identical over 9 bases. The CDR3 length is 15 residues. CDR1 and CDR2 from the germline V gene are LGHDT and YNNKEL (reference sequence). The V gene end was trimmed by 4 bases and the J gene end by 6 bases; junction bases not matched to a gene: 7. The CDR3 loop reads CASSPLAGGRNEQFF. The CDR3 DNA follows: TGTGCCAGCAGCCCACTGGCGGGGGGGCGCAATGAGCAGTTCTTC.

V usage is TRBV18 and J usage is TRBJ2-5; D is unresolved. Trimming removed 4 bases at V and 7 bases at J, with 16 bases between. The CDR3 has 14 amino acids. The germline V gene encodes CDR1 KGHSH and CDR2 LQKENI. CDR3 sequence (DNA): TGTGCCAGCTCACTCGGGTCTCAAGACGGGACCCAGTACTTC. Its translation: CASSLGSQDGTQYF.